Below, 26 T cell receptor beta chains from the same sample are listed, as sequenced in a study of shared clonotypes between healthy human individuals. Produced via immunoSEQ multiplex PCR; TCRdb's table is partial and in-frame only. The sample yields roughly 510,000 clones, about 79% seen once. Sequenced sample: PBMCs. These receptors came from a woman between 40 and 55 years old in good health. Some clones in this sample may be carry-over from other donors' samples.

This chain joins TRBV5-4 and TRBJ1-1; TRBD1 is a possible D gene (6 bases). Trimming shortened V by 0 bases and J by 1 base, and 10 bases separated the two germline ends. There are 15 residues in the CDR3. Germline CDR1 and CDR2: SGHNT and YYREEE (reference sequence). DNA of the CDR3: TGTGCCAGCAGCTTGGAGGGGGATAGGAACACTGAAGCTTTCTTT. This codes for CASSLEGDRNTEAFF.

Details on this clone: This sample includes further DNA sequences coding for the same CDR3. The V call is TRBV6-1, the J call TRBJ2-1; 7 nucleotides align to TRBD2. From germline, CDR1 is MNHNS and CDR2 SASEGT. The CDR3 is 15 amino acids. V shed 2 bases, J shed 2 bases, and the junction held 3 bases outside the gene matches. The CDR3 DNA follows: TGTGCCAGCAGTGAACTTGCGGGAGCCTACAATGAGCAGTTCTTC. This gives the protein CASSELAGAYNEQFF.

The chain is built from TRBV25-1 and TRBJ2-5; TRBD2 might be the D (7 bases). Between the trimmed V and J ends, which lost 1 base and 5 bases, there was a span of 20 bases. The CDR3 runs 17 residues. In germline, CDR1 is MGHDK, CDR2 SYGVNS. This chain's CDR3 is CASSEWEGRTQGETQYF. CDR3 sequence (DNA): TGTGCCAGCAGTGAATGGGAGGGCAGGACCCAGGGGGAGACCCAGTACTTC.

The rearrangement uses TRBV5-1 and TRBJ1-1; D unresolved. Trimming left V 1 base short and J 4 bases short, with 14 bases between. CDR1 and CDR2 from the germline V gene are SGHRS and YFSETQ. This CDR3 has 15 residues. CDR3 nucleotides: TGCGCCAGCAGCTTGTCGGCAAACCCGGGCACTGAAGCTTTCTTT. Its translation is CASSLSANPGTEAFF.

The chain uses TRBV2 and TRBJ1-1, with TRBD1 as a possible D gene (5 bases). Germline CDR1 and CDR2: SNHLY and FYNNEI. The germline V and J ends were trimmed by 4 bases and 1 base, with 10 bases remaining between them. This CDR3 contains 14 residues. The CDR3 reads CASSGLGENTEAFF. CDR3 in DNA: TGTGCCAGCAGTGGTCTAGGGGAGAACACTGAAGCTTTCTTT. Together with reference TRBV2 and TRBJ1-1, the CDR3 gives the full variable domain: EPEVTQTPSHQVTQMGQEVILRCVPISNHLYFYWYRQILGQKVEFLVSFYNNEISEKSEIFDDQFSVERPDGSNFTLKIRSTKLEDSAMYFCASSGLGENTEAFFGQGTRLTVV.

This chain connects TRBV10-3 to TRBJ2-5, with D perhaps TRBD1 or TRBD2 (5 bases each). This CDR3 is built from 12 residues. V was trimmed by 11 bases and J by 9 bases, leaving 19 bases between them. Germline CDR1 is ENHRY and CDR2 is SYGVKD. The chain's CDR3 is CASRAPPGPQYF. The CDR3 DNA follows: TGTGCCTCGAGGGCCCCCCCAGGGCCCCAGTACTTC.

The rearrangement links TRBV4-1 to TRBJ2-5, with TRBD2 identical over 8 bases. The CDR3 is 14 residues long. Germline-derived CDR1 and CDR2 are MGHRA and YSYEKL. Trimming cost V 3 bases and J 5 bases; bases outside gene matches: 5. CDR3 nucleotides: TGCGCCAGCAGCCATAGCGGGACGGGGGAGACCCAGTACTTC. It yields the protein CASSHSGTGETQYF.

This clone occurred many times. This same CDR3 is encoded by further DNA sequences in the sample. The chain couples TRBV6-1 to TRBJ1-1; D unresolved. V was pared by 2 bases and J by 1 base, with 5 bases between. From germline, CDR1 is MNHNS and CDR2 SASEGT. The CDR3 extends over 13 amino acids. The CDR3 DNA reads TGTGCCAGCAGTGAACAACCGAACACTGAAGCTTTCTTT. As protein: CASSEQPNTEAFF.

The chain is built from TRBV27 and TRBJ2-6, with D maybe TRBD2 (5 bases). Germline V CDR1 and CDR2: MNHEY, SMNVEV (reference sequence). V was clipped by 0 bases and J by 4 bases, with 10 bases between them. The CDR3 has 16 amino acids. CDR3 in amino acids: CASSLSGGSGANVLTF. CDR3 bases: TGTGCCAGCAGTTTATCGGGCGGGTCCGGGGCCAACGTCCTGACTTTC.

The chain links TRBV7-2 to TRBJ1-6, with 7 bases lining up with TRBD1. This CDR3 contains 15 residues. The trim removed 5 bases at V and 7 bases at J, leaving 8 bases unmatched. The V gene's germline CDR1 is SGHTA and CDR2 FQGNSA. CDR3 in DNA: TGTGCCAGCAGCCCACAGGGGTTTTGGAATTCACCCCTCCACTTT. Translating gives CASSPQGFWNSPLHF.

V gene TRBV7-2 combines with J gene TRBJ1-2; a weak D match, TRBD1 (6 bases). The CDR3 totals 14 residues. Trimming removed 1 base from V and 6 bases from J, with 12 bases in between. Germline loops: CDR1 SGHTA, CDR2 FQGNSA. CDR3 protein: CASSLVQGRDGYTF. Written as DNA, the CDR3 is TGTGCCAGCAGCTTAGTGCAGGGGAGGGATGGCTACACCTTC.

CDR3 nucleotide sequence: TGTGCCAGCAGCCTAAACCCTAGCTACGAGCAGTACTTC. This encodes CASSLNPSYEQYF. This chain joins TRBV7-2 and TRBJ2-7; D unresolved. V lost 5 bases and J 3 bases, leaving 11 bases between the germline ends. The CDR3 runs to 13 residues. The germline CDR1 and CDR2 sequences are SGHTA and FQGNSA.

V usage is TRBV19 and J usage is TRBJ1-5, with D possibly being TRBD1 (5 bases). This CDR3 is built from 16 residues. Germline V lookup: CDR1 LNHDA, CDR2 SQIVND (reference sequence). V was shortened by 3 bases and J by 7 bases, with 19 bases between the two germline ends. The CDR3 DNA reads TGTGCCAGTAGTATCCCCTCCGACAGTTTCGGCCAGCCCCAGCATTTT. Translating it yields CASSIPSDSFGQPQHF.

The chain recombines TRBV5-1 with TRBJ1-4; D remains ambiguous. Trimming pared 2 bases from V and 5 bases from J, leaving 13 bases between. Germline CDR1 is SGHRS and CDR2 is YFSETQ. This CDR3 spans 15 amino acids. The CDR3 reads CASSLGGMENEKLFF. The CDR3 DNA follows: TGCGCCAGCAGCTTAGGAGGGATGGAGAATGAAAAACTGTTTTTT.

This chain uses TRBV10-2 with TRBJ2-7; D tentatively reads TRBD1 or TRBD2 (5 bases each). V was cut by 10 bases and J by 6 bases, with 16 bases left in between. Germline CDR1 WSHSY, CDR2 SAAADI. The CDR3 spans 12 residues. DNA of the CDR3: TGCGCCACCTGGGACGGGGTATCCGAGCAGTACTTC. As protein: CATWDGVSEQYF.

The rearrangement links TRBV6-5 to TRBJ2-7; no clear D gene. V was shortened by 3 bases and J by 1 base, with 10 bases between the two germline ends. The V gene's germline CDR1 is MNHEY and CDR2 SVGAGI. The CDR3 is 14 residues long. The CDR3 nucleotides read TGTGCCAGCAGTTATCGTGGGCCTTCCTACGAGCAGTACTTC. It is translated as CASSYRGPSYEQYF.

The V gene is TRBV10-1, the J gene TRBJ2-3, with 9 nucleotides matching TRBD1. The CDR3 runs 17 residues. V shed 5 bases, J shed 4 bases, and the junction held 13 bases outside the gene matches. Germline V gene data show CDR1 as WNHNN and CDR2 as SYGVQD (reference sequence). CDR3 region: CASSKPGQGAVADTQYF. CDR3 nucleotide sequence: TGCGCCAGCAGTAAACCGGGACAGGGAGCGGTCGCAGATACGCAGTATTTT.

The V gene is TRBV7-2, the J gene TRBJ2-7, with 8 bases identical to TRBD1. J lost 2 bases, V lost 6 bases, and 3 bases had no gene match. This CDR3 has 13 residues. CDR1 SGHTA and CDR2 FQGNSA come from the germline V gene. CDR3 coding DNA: TGTGCCAGCAGACAGGGGGAACCCTACGAGCAGTACTTC. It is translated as CASRQGEPYEQYF.

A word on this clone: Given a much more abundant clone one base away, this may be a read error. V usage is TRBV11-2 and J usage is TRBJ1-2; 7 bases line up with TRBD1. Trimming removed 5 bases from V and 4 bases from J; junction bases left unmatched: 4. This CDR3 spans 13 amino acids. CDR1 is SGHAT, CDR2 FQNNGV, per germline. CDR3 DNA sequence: TGTGCCAGCAGCCCGGGACAGTTCTATGGCTACACCTTC. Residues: CASSPGQFYGYTF.

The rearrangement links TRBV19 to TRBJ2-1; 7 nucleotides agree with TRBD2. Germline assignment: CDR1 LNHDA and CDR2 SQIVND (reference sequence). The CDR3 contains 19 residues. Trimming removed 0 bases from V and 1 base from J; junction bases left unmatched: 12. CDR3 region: CASSIDRGGAGSSYNEQFF. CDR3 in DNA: TGTGCCAGTAGTATAGATCGGGGCGGAGCGGGAAGTTCCTACAATGAGCAGTTCTTC.

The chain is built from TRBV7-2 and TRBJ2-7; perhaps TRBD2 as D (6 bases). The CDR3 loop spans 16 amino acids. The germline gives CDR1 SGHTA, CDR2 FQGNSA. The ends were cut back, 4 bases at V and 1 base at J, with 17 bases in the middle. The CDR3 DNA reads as TGTGCCAGCAGCTCGACCGTTAGCGGATTTTCCTACGAGCAGTACTTC. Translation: CASSSTVSGFSYEQYF. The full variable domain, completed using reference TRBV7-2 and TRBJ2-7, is GAGVSQSPSNKVTEKGKDVELRCDPISGHTALYWYRQSLGQGLEFLIYFQGNSAPDKSGLPSDRFSAERTGGSVSTLTIQRTQQEDSAVYLCASSSTVSGFSYEQYFGPGTRLTVT.

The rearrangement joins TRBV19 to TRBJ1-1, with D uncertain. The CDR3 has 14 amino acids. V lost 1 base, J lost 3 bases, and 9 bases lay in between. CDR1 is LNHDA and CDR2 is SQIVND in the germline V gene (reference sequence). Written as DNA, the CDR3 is TGTGCCAGTAGTATAGTAGGTAGGGACACTGAAGCTTTCTTT. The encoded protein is CASSIVGRDTEAFF.

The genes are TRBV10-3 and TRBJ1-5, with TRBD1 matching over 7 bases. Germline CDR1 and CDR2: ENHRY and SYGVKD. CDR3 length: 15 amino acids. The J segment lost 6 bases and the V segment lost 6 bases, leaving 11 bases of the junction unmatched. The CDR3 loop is CAISPDRAVGQPQHF. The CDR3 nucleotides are TGTGCCATCAGCCCCGACAGGGCGGTGGGTCAGCCCCAGCATTTT.

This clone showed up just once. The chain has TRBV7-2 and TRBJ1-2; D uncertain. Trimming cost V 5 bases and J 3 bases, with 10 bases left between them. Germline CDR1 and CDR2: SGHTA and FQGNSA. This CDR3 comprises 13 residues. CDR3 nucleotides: TGTGCCAGCAGCCCGACATGGGACTATGGCTACACCTTC. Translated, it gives CASSPTWDYGYTF.

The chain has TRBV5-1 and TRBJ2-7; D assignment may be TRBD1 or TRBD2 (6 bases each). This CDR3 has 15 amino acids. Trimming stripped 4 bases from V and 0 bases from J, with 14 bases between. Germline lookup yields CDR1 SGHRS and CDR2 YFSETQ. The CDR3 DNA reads TGCGCCAGCAGCCGTTTACAGGGAGGCTCCTACGAGCAGTACTTC. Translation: CASSRLQGGSYEQYF.

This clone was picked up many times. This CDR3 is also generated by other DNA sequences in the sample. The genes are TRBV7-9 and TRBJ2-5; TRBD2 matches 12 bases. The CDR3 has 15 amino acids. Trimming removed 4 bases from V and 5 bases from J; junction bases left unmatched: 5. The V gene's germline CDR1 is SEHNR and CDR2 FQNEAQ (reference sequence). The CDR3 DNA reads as TGTGCCAGCAGCTGGGAACTAGCGGGAGGTGAGACCCAGTACTTC. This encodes CASSWELAGGETQYF.